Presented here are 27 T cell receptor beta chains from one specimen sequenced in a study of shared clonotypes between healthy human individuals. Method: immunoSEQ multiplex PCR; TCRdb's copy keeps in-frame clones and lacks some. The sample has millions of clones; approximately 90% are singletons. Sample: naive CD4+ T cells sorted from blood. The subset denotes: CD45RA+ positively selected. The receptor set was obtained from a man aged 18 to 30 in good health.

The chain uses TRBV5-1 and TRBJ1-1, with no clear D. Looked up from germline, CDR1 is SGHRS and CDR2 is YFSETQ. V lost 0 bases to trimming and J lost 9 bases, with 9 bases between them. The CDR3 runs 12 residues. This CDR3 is CASSLDSVQAFF. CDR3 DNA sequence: TGCGCCAGCAGCTTGGACAGTGTGCAAGCTTTCTTT.

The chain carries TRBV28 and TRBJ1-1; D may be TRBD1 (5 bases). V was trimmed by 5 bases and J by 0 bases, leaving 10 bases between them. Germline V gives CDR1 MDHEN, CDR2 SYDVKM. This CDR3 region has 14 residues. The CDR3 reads CASSVAGLNTEAFF. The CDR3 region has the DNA TGTGCCAGCAGTGTGGCAGGGCTGAACACTGAAGCTTTCTTT.

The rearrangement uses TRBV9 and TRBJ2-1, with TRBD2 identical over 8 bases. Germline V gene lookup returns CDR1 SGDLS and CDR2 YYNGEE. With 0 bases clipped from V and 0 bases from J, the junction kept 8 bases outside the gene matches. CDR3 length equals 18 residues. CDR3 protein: CASSVVGSGTTSYNEQFF. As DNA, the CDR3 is TGTGCCAGCAGCGTAGTTGGTAGCGGGACTACCTCCTACAATGAGCAGTTCTTC.

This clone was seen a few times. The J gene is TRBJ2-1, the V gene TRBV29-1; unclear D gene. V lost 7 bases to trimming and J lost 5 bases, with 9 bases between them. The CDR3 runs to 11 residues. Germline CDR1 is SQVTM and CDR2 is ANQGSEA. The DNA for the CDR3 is TGCAGCGCCTCAGACAACAATGAGCAGTTCTTC. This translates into CSASDNNEQFF.

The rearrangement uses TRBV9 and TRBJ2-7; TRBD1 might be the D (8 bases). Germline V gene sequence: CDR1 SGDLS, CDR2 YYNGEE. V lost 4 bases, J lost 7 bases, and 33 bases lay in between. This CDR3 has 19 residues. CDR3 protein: CASSPREGIPATGDWEQYF. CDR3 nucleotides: TGTGCCAGCAGCCCAAGGGAGGGGATACCAGCGACAGGGGATTGGGAGCAGTACTTC.

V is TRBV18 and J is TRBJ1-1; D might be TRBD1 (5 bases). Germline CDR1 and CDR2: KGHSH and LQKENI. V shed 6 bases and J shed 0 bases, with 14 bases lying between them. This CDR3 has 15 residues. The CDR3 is CASSQADSMNTEAFF. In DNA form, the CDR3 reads TGTGCCAGCTCGCAGGCCGACAGCATGAACACTGAAGCTTTCTTT.

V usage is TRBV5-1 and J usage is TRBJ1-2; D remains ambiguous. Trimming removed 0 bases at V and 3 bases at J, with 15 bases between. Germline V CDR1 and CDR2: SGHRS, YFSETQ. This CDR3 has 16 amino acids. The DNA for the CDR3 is TGCGCCAGCAGCTTGGAAGCCCTTCAAGGTGACTATGGCTACACCTTC. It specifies CASSLEALQGDYGYTF.

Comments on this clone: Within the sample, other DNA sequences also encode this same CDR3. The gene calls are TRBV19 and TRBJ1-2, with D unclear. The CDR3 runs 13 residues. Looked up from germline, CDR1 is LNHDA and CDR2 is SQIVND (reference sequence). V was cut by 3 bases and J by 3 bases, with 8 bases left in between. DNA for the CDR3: TGTGCCAGTAGTATTGGCGCAGACTATGGCTACACCTTC. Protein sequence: CASSIGADYGYTF.

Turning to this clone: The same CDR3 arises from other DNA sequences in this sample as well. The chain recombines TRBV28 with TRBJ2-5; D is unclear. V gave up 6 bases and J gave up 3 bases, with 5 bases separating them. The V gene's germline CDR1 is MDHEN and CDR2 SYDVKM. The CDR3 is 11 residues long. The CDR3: CASSLEETQYF. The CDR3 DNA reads TGTGCCAGCAGCCTCGAAGAGACCCAGTACTTC.

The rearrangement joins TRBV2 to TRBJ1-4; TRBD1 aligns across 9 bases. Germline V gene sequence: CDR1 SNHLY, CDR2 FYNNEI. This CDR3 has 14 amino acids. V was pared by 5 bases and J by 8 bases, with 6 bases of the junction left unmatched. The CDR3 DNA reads TGTGCCAGCAGTCCACAGGGGGCGGGGGAAAAACTGTTTTTT. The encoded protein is CASSPQGAGEKLFF.

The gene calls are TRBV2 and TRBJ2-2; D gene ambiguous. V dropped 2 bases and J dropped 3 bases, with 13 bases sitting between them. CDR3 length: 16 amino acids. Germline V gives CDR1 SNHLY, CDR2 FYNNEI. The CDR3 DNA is TGTGCCAGCAGTGAAATAACCGCCGCTTACACCGGGGAGCTGTTTTTT. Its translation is CASSEITAAYTGELFF. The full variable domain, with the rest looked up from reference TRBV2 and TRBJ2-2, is EPEVTQTPSHQVTQMGQEVILRCVPISNHLYFYWYRQILGQKVEFLVSFYNNEISEKSEIFDDQFSVERPDGSNFTLKIRSTKLEDSAMYFCASSEITAAYTGELFFGEGSRLTVL.

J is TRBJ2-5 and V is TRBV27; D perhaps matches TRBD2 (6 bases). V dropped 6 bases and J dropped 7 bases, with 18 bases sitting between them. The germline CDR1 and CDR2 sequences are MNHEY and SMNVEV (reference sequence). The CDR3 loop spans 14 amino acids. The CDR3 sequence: CASSSPGPGGTQYF. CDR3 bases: TGTGCCAGCAGCAGTCCGGGTCCCGGGGGGACCCAGTACTTC.

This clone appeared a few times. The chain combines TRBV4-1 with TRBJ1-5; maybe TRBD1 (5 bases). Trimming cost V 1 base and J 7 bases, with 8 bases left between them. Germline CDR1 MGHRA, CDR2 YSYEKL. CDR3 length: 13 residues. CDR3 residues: CASSQGGGQPQHF. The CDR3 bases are TGCGCCAGCAGCCAAGGCGGGGGACAGCCCCAGCATTTT.

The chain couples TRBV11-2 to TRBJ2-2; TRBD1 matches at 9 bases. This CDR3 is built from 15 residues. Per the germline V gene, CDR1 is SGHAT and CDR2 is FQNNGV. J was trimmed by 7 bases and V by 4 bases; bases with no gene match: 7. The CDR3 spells CASSWTQTGGGELFF. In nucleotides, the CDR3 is TGTGCCAGCAGCTGGACTCAGACAGGGGGCGGGGAGCTGTTTTTT.

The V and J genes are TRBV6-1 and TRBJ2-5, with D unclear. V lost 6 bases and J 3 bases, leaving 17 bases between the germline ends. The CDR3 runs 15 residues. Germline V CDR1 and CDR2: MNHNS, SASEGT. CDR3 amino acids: CASRAEGFWEETQYF. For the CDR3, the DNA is TGTGCCAGCAGGGCCGAAGGGTTTTGGGAAGAGACCCAGTACTTC.

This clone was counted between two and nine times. The CDR3 sequence is CASSLDWGTGSNQPQHF. CDR3 sequence (DNA): TGTGCCAGCAGCTTAGATTGGGGGACCGGGAGCAATCAGCCCCAGCATTTT. This rearrangement joins TRBV7-9 to TRBJ1-5; tentative D call: TRBD1 (5 bases). The CDR3 spans 17 residues. Germline CDR1 SEHNR, CDR2 FQNEAQ (reference sequence). V was cut by 1 base and J by 1 base, with 14 bases left in between.

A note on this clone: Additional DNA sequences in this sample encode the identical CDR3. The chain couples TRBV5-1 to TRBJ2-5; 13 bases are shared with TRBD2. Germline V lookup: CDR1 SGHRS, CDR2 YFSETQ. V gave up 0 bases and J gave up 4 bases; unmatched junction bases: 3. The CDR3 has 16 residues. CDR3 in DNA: TGCGCCAGCAGCTTGGCAGGACTAGCGGGAGTAGAGACCCAGTACTTC. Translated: CASSLAGLAGVETQYF.

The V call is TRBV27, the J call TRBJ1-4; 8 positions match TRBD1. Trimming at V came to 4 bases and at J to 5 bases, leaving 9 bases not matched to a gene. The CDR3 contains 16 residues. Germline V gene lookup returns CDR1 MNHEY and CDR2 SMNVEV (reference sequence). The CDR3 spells CASSSSHWTGNEKLFF. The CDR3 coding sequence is TGTGCCAGCAGTTCCTCTCACTGGACAGGGAATGAAAAACTGTTTTTT. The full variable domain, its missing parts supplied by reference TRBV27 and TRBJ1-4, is EAQVTQNPRYLITVTGKKLTVTCSQNMNHEYMSWYRQDPGLGLRQIYYSMNVEVTDKGDVPEGYKVSRKEKRNFPLILESPSPNQTSLYFCASSSSHWTGNEKLFFGSGTQLSVL.

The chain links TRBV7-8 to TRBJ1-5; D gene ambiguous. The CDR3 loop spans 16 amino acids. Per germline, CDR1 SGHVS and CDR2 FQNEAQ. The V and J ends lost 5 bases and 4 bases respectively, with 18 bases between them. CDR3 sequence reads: CASSPLEGLGNQPQHF. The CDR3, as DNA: TGTGCCAGCAGCCCACTCGAGGGCTTGGGGAATCAGCCCCAGCATTTT.

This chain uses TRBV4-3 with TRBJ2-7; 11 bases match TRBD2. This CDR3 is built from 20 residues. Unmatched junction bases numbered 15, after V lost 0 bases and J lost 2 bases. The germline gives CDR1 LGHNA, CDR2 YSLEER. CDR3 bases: TGCGCCAGCAGCCAAGAGGGTCGGACCGCAGAACTAGCGGGAGCCTACGAGCAGTACTTC. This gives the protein CASSQEGRTAELAGAYEQYF.

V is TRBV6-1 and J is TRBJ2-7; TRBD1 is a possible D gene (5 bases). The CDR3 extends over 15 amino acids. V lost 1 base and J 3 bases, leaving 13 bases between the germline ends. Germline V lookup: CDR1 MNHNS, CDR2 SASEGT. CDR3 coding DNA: TGTGCCAGCAGTGAAGAAAGAGGACACGGCTACGAGCAGTACTTC. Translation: CASSEERGHGYEQYF.

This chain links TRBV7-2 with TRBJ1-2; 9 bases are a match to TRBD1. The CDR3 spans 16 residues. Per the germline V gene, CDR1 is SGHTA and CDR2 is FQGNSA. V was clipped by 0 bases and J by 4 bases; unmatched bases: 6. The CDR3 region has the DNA TGTGCCAGCAGCTTAGCAACAGGGGGCCCCCCCTATGGCTACACCTTC. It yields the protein CASSLATGGPPYGYTF.

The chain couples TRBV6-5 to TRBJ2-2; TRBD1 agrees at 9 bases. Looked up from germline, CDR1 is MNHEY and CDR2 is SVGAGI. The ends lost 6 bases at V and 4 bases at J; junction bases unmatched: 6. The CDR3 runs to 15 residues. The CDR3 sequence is CASSQQGALTGELFF. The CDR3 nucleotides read TGTGCCAGCAGCCAACAGGGGGCTCTCACCGGGGAGCTGTTTTTT.

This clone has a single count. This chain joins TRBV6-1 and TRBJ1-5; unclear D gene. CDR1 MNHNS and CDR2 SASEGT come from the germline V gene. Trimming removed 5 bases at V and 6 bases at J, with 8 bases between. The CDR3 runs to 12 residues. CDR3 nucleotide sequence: TGTGCCAGCAGTTCCCCGGGTCAGCCCCAGCATTTT. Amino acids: CASSSPGQPQHF.

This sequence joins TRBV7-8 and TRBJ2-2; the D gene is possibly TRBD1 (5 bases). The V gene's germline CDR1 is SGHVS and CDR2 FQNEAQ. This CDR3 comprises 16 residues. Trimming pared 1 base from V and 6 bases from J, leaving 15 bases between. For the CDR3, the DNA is TGTGCCAGCAGCTTAGTGTCAGGGAAGAAAGCCGGGGAGCTGTTTTTT. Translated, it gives CASSLVSGKKAGELFF.

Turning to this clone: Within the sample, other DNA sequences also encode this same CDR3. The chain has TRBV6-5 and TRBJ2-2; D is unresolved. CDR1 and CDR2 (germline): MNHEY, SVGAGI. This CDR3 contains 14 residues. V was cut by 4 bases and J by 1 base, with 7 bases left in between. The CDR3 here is CASSSSGNTGELFF. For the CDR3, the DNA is TGTGCCAGCAGTTCATCAGGGAACACCGGGGAGCTGTTTTTT.

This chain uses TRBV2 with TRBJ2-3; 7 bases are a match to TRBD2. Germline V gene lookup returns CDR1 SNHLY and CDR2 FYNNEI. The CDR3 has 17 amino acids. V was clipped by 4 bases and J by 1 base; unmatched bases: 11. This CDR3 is CASSAWGGVVGTDTQYF. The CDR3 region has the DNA TGTGCCAGCAGTGCCTGGGGGGGAGTGGTTGGCACAGATACGCAGTATTTT.